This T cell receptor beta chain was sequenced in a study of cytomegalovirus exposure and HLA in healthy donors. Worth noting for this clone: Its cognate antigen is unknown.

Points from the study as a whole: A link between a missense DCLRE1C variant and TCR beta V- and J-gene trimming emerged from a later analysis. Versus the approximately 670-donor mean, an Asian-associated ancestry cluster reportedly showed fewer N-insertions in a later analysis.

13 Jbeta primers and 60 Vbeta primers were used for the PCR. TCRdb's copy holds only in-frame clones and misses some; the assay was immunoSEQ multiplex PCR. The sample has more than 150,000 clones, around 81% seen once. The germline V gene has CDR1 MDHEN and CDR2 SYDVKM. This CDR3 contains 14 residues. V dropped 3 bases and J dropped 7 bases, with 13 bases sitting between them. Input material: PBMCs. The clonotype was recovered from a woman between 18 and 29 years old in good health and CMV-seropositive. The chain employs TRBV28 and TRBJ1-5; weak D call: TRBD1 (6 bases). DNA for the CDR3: TGTGCCAGCAGTTTTGCAGGGGTCAACCAGCCCCAGCATTTT. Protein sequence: CASSFAGVNQPQHF.